This TCR beta chain was identified in a study of shared clonotypes between healthy human individuals. The CDR3 extends over 15 amino acids. Between the trimmed V and J ends, which lost 5 bases and 2 bases, there was a span of 12 bases. Germline CDR1 and CDR2: SGHAT and FQNNGV. Some clones are missing from TCRdb's copy, which holds only in-frame ones; the method was immunoSEQ multiplex PCR. The table lists fewer than 850,000 clones, 55% to 75% of them singletons. The donors, all of them Caucasian adults, lived in Nashville, Tennessee. J is TRBJ2-2 and V is TRBV11-2; D is perhaps TRBD1 or TRBD2 (5 bases each). This TCR was recovered from a woman in her 30s in good health. Sequencing was done on a sample of memory CD4+ T cells sorted from blood. Subset noted: CD45RA-negative fraction. CDR3 sequence: CASSREGFNTGELFF. CDR3 in DNA: TGTGCCAGCAGCCGAGAGGGGTTTAACACCGGGGAGCTGTTTTTT. Drawing the rest from reference TRBV11-2 and TRBJ2-2, the complete variable domain is EAGVAQSPRYKIIEKRQSVAFWCNPISGHATLYWYQQILGQGPKLLIQFQNNGVVDDSQLPKDRFSAERLKGVDSTLKIQPAKLEDSAVYLCASSREGFNTGELFFGEGSRLTVL.